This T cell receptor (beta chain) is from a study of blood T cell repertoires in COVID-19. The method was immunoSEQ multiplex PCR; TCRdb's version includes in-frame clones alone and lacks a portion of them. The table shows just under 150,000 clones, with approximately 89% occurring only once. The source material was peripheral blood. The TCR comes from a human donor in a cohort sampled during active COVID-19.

DNA for the CDR3: TGTGCCAGCAGCTTACGGAGCGGGGGTTATTACAATGAGCAGTTCTTC. It encodes CASSLRSGGYYNEQFF. The chain has TRBV13 and TRBJ2-1; 8 nucleotides align to TRBD2. This CDR3 region has 16 residues. Germline lookup yields CDR1 PRHDT and CDR2 FYEKMQ (reference sequence). The J segment lost 4 bases and the V segment lost 2 bases, leaving 7 bases of the junction unmatched.